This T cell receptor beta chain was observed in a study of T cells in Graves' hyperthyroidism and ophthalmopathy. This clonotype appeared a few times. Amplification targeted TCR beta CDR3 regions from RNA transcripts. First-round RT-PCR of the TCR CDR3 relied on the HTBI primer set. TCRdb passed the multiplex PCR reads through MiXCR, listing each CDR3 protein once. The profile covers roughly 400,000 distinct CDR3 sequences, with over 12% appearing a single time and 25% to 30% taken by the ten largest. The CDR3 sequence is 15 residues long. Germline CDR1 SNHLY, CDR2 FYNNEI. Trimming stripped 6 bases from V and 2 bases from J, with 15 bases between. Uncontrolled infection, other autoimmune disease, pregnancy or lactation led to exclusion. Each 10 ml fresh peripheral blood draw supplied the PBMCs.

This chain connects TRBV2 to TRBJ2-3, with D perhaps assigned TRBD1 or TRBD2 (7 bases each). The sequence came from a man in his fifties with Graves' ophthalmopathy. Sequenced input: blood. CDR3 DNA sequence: TGTGCCAGCAGCCCCCAGGGGGGGTACACAGATACGCAGTATTTT. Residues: CASSPQGGYTDTQYF. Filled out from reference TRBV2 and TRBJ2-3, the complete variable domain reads EPEVTQTPSHQVTQMGQEVILRCVPISNHLYFYWYRQILGQKVEFLVSFYNNEISEKSEIFDDQFSVERPDGSNFTLKIRSTKLEDSAMYFCASSPQGGYTDTQYFGPGTRLTVL.